The 25 T cell receptor beta chains presented below share a single source sample, sequenced in a study of blood T cell repertoires in COVID-19 (dated by TCRdb to 2020 to 2021). The protocol used for the library was the immunoSEQ multiplex PCR assay. Sourced from immuneACCESS, this table was stored by TCRdb with only in-frame sequences that have V and J called. A share of the clones is absent; for the studies checked, an unresolved V gene accounts for under half, and the remainder has no known explanation. The sample table contains about 120,000 clones; only one count was recorded for approximately 84% of them. The ten largest make up less than 9% of the sample. Sequencing was done on a sample of peripheral blood. The receptors originated from a man in his 70s with active or convalescent COVID-19.

The genes are TRBV7-3 and TRBJ2-3; possibly TRBD2 for D (5 bases). V was pared by 3 bases and J by 5 bases, with 9 bases between. The length of the CDR3 is 13 residues. CDR1 SGHTA and CDR2 FQGTGA come from the germline V gene. CDR3 region: CASSFLREDTQYF. As DNA, the CDR3 is TGTGCCAGCAGCTTCCTCCGGGAAGATACGCAGTATTTT.

J is TRBJ1-2 and V is TRBV5-4, with a weak D call TRBD1 (5 bases). CDR1 is SGHNT and CDR2 is YYREEE in the germline V gene (reference sequence). The CDR3 has 13 residues. The V end was cut by 3 bases, the J end by 2 bases, with 8 bases between. CDR3 nucleotides: TGTGCCAGCAGCTCCCCAGGGAACTATGGCTACACCTTC. Encoded protein: CASSSPGNYGYTF.

J is TRBJ2-5 and V is TRBV2; possibly TRBD1 for D (6 bases). V lost 3 bases and J lost 5, with 13 bases in between. Germline V lookup: CDR1 SNHLY, CDR2 FYNNEI. The CDR3 is 14 residues long. CDR3 residues: CASSDHGTSETQYF. In nucleotides, the CDR3 is TGTGCCAGCAGTGATCATGGGACAAGCGAGACCCAGTACTTC. The variable domain in full, with the rest retrieved from reference TRBV2 and TRBJ2-5, is EPEVTQTPSHQVTQMGQEVILRCVPISNHLYFYWYRQILGQKVEFLVSFYNNEISEKSEIFDDQFSVERPDGSNFTLKIRSTKLEDSAMYFCASSDHGTSETQYFGPGTRLLVL.

The rearrangement uses TRBV5-4 and TRBJ1-3, with D tentatively TRBD1 (5 bases). V lost 2 bases and J lost 0, with 9 bases in between. The germline gives CDR1 SGHNT, CDR2 YYREEE (reference sequence). This CDR3 has 15 residues. The DNA for the CDR3 is TGTGCCAGCAGCTTCTCAGGGTCCTCTGGAAACACCATATATTTT. As protein: CASSFSGSSGNTIYF.

The V gene is TRBV7-2, the J gene TRBJ1-5, with no clear D. CDR1 and CDR2 (germline): SGHTA, FQGNSA. The CDR3 runs to 12 residues. The germline V and J ends were trimmed by 2 bases and 4 bases, with 3 bases remaining between them. The CDR3, as DNA: TGTGCCAGCAGCTTACCAAATCAGCCCCAGCATTTT. Translated, it gives CASSLPNQPQHF.

The chain employs TRBV5-5 and TRBJ1-6; tentative D call: TRBD1 (6 bases). This CDR3 is 16 amino acids long. The germline gives CDR1 SGHKS, CDR2 YYEKEE (reference sequence). Trimming took off 0 bases at V and 6 bases at J, with 13 bases between the two ends. The CDR3 nucleotides read TGTGCCAGCAGCTTGGAAGGACAGATTTTTAATTCACCCCTCCACTTT. This encodes CASSLEGQIFNSPLHF.

The rearrangement uses TRBV5-4 and TRBJ1-2; TRBD1 agrees at 10 bases. Trimming at V came to 4 bases and at J to 5 bases, leaving 5 bases not matched to a gene. CDR3 length: 14 residues. Germline loops: CDR1 SGHNT, CDR2 YYREEE (reference sequence). CDR3 loop: CASSPRDRGYGYTF. CDR3 sequence (DNA): TGTGCCAGCAGCCCAAGGGACAGGGGTTATGGCTACACCTTC.

The chain links TRBV4-1 to TRBJ2-1, with 12 bases fitting TRBD2. This CDR3 spans 16 amino acids. Germline V gene lookup returns CDR1 MGHRA and CDR2 YSYEKL. V lost 1 base to trimming and J lost 6 bases; unmatched junction nucleotides: 4. This CDR3 reads CASSQGLAGVGNEQFF. CDR3 sequence (DNA): TGCGCCAGCAGCCAAGGACTAGCGGGAGTGGGCAATGAGCAGTTCTTC.

The chain couples TRBV7-9 to TRBJ1-1; D is unresolved. This CDR3 has 12 amino acids. The germline CDR1 and CDR2 sequences are SEHNR and FQNEAQ (reference sequence). V was cut by 3 bases and J by 5 bases, with 7 bases left in between. The CDR3 region is CASSLKETEAFF. The CDR3 DNA reads TGTGCCAGCAGCTTGAAGGAGACTGAAGCTTTCTTT.

The CDR3 loop reads CASSFVGYEQYF. The CDR3 bases are TGTGCCAGCAGTTTCGTCGGCTACGAGCAGTACTTC. The V call is TRBV14, the J call TRBJ2-7; D unresolved. Trimming left V 6 bases short and J 3 bases short, with 9 bases between. Germline CDR1 is SGHDN and CDR2 is FVKESK. The CDR3 is made up of 12 amino acids.

V gene TRBV11-3 combines with J gene TRBJ2-7; 10 bases align to TRBD2. V shed 5 bases and J 6 bases; nucleotides not matched to a gene: 13. This CDR3 spans 16 amino acids. The germline gives CDR1 SGHNT, CDR2 YENEEA. The CDR3 nucleotides read TGTGCCAGCAGCACGCTGAGAAGCGGGGGGGCCTCCGAGCAGTACTTC. Translating gives CASSTLRSGGASEQYF.

In DNA form, the CDR3 reads TGTGCCAGCAGTTCTGAGGGCGGGGGGACCGGGGAGCTGTTTTTT. Translating gives CASSSEGGGTGELFF. V usage is TRBV28 and J usage is TRBJ2-2; 8 nucleotides line up with TRBD2. J lost 5 bases, V lost 4 bases, and 6 bases had no gene match. The germline V gene encodes CDR1 MDHEN and CDR2 SYDVKM. This CDR3 contains 15 residues. Full variable domain (remainder filled in from reference TRBV28 and TRBJ2-2): DVKVTQSSRYLVKRTGEKVFLECVQDMDHENMFWYRQDPGLGLRLIYFSYDVKMKEKGDIPEGYSVSREKKERFSLILESASTNQTSMYLCASSSEGGGTGELFFGEGSRLTVL.

This clone has more than one count but fewer than ten. The chain carries TRBV4-2 and TRBJ2-7; TRBD2 matches 10 bases. Losses at the gene ends were 1 base for V and 3 bases for J; bases not matched to a gene: 3. This CDR3 region has 15 residues. Germline V gene lookup returns CDR1 LGHNA and CDR2 YNFKEQ. This CDR3 is CASSQAVAGGYEQYF. CDR3 bases: TGTGCCAGCAGCCAAGCCGTAGCGGGGGGCTACGAGCAGTACTTC.

V gene TRBV6-6 combines with J gene TRBJ2-3; possibly TRBD2 for D (6 bases). From germline, CDR1 is MNHNY and CDR2 SVGAGI (reference sequence). The CDR3 extends over 14 amino acids. V shed 6 bases and J shed 6 bases, with 16 bases lying between them. The DNA of the CDR3 is TGTGCCAGCAGGGGCGAGCGTGGGGGGGATACGCAGTATTTT. Its translation: CASRGERGGDTQYF.

This clone was counted once. A junction end diverges from the germline sequence, so it may reflect a read error. The genes are TRBV11-1 and TRBJ2-2; the D gene is possibly TRBD1 (7 bases). Germline lookup yields CDR1 SGHAT and CDR2 FQDESV (reference sequence). The CDR3 has 13 amino acids. CDR3 sequence (DNA): TGTGCCAGCAGCTTAGGCCCCCAGGGGGGGCTGTTTTTT. This encodes CASSLGPQGGLFF.

The genes are TRBV5-1 and TRBJ1-4, with TRBD1 identical over 8 bases. Germline V gene lookup returns CDR1 SGHRS and CDR2 YFSETQ. The CDR3 extends over 15 amino acids. Losses at the gene ends were 3 bases for V and 6 bases for J; bases not matched to a gene: 7. The CDR3 DNA is TGCGCCAGCAGCTCTACAGGGGGGCCTGATGAAAAACTGTTTTTT. Its protein is CASSSTGGPDEKLFF.

This sequence joins TRBV7-2 and TRBJ1-4, with 7 positions matching TRBD1. Trimming cost V 3 bases and J 5 bases; bases outside gene matches: 9. CDR1 is SGHTA and CDR2 is FQGNSA in the germline V gene. The CDR3 covers 16 residues. This CDR3 is CASSLVLTGRNEKLFF. CDR3 DNA sequence: TGTGCCAGCAGCTTGGTCCTGACAGGGAGAAATGAAAAACTGTTTTTT.

There are a few counts of this clone. The chain couples TRBV29-1 to TRBJ1-4; D may be TRBD1 (6 bases). From germline, CDR1 is SQVTM and CDR2 ANQGSEA. This CDR3 contains 14 residues. The V end was cut by 3 bases, the J end by 5 bases, with 13 bases between. The CDR3 protein is CSVDTGTRNEKLFF. For the CDR3, the DNA is TGCAGCGTTGACACCGGGACAAGAAATGAAAAACTGTTTTTT.

This clone was seen more than once but under ten times. This sequence joins TRBV14 and TRBJ1-2; 8 positions agree with TRBD1. Germline V gene data show CDR1 as SGHDN and CDR2 as FVKESK. The CDR3 covers 15 residues. V dropped 2 bases and J dropped 5; count of bases not matched to a gene: 7. This CDR3 reads CASSQQGARRYGYTF. As DNA, the CDR3 is TGTGCCAGCAGCCAACAGGGGGCGCGTCGTTATGGCTACACCTTC.

The rearrangement uses TRBV7-2 and TRBJ1-1; 7 bases align to TRBD1. The CDR3 has 13 amino acids. The V and J ends lost 4 bases and 1 base, in that order; junction bases with no gene match: 0. The germline V gene encodes CDR1 SGHTA and CDR2 FQGNSA. The CDR3 DNA reads TGTGCCAGCAGCTGGACAGGGAACACTGAAGCTTTCTTT. Residues: CASSWTGNTEAFF.

This clone has just one count. The chain employs TRBV6-5 and TRBJ1-5; a possible D gene is TRBD1 (5 bases). The CDR3 has 15 residues. Trimming stripped 5 bases from V and 7 bases from J, with 18 bases between. Germline V gene data show CDR1 as MNHEY and CDR2 as SVGAGI. This CDR3 is CASSPGLSPSQPQHF. CDR3 sequence (DNA): TGTGCCAGCAGTCCGGGACTTTCCCCCAGCCAGCCCCAGCATTTT.

The CDR3: CASSHLVLGGANEKLFF. Written as DNA, the CDR3 is TGCGCCAGCAGTCATTTGGTTCTAGGGGGCGCTAATGAAAAACTGTTTTTT. The rearrangement joins TRBV23-1 to TRBJ1-4; TRBD1 matches 7 bases. TRBV23-1 counts as an open reading frame of uncertain function. V lost 3 bases, J lost 3 bases, and 10 bases stayed unmatched. The CDR3 totals 17 residues.

The chain is built from TRBV30 and TRBJ1-2; perhaps TRBD1 as D (5 bases). The CDR3 contains 11 residues. Trimming shortened V by 2 bases and J by 8 bases, and 9 bases separated the two germline ends. Germline-derived CDR1 and CDR2 are GTSNPN and SVGIG (reference sequence). CDR3 sequence: CAWSTGTGYTF. The CDR3 nucleotides read TGTGCCTGGAGTACAGGCACGGGCTACACCTTC.

This clone was detected once. The genes are TRBV10-2 and TRBJ2-3; no firm D call. Germline CDR1 and CDR2: WSHSY and SAAADI. The CDR3 has 14 amino acids. V dropped 0 bases and J dropped 8 bases, with 12 bases sitting between them. CDR3 amino acids: CASSESMLGATQYF. The CDR3, as DNA: TGCGCCAGCAGTGAGTCGATGCTAGGTGCTACGCAGTATTTT.

This sequence joins TRBV5-4 and TRBJ1-1; D gene ambiguous. The CDR3 extends over 15 amino acids. Looked up from germline, CDR1 is SGHNT and CDR2 is YYREEE (reference sequence). V was clipped by 4 bases and J by 4 bases, with 17 bases between them. Here the CDR3 DNA reads TGTGCCAGCAGCCCCTCGGGTCGGGGAACCACTGAAGCTTTCTTT. It encodes CASSPSGRGTTEAFF.